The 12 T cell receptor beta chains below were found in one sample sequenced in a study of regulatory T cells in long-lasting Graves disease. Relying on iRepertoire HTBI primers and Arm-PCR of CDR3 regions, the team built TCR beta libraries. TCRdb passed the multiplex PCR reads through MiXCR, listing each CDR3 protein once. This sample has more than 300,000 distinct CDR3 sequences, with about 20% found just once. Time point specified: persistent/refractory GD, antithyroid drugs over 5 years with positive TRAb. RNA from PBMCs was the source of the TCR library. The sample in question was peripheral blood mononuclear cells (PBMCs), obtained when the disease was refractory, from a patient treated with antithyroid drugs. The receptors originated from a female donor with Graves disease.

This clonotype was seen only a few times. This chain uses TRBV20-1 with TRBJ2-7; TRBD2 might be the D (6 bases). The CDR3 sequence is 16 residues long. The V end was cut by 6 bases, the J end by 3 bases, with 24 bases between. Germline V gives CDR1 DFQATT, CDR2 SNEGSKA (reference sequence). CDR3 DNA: TGCAGTGCAGACCATTATACCGGGGGATCTAACTACGAGCAGTACTTC. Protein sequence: CSADHYTGGSNYEQYF.

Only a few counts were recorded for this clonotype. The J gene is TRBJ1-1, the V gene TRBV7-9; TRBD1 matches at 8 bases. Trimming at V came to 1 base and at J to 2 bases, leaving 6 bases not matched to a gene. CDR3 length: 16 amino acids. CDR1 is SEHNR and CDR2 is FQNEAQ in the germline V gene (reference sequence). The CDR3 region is CASSLGTGYLNTEAFF. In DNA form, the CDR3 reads TGTGCCAGCAGCTTAGGGACAGGGTATCTAAACACTGAAGCTTTCTTT.

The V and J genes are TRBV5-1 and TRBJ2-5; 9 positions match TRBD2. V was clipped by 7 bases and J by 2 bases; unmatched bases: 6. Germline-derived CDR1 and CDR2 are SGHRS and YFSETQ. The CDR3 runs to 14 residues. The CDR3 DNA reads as TGCGCCAGCGCCCCGACTAGCGGACAAGAGACCCAGTACTTC. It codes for CASAPTSGQETQYF.

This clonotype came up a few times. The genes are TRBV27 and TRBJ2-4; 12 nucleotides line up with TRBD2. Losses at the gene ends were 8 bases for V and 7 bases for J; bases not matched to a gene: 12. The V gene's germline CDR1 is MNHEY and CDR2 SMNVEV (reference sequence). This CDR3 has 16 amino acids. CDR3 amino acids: CASSPTGTSGPNIQYF. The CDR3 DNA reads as TGTGCCAGCTCACCGACCGGGACTAGCGGGCCCAACATTCAGTACTTC.

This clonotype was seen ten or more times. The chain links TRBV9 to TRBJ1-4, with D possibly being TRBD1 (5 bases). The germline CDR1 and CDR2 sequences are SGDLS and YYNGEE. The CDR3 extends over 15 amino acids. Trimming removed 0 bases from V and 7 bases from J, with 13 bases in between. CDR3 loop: CASSVGQGRGEKLFF. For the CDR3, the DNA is TGTGCCAGCAGCGTAGGCCAGGGAAGAGGTGAAAAACTGTTTTTT.

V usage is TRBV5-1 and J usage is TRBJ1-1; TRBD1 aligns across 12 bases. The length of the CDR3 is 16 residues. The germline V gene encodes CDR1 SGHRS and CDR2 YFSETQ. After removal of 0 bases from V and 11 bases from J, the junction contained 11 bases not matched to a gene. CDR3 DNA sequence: TGCGCCAGCAGCTTGGGAGGGGACAGGGGGCGAAAGTTCGCTTTCTTT. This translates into CASSLGGDRGRKFAFF.

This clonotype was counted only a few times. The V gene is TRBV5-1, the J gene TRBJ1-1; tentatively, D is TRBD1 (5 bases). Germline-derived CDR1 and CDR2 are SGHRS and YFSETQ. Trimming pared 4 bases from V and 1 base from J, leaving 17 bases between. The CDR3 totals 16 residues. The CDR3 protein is CASSDEILQGNTEAFF. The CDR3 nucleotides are TGCGCCAGCAGCGACGAAATCCTGCAGGGGAACACTGAAGCTTTCTTT.

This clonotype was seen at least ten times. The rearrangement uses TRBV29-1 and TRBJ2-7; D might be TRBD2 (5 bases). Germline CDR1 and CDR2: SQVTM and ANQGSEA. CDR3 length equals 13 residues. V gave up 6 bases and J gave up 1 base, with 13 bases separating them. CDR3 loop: CSVATGNSYEQYF. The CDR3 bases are TGCAGCGTCGCAACGGGGAATTCCTACGAGCAGTACTTC.

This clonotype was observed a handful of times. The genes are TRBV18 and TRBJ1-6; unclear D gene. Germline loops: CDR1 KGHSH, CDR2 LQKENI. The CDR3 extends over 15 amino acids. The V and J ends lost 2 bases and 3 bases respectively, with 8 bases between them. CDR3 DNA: TGTGCCAGCTCACCAGGGCCCAACTATAATTCACCCCTCCACTTT. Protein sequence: CASSPGPNYNSPLHF.

The CDR3 DNA follows: TGTGCCAGCAGTGAACAGGTATCCTACAATGAGCAGTTCTTC. Translated, it gives CASSEQVSYNEQFF. The chain links TRBV6-1 to TRBJ2-1, with D hard to call. Germline V gene sequence: CDR1 MNHNS, CDR2 SASEGT. The CDR3 runs to 14 residues. V was shortened by 2 bases and J by 1 base, with 6 bases between the two germline ends.

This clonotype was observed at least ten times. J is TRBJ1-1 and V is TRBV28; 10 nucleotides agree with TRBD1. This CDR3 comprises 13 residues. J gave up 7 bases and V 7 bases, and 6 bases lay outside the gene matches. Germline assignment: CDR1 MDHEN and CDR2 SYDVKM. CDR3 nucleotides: TGTGCCAGCACCGACAGGGGGCAGATTGAAGCTTTCTTT. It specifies CASTDRGQIEAFF.

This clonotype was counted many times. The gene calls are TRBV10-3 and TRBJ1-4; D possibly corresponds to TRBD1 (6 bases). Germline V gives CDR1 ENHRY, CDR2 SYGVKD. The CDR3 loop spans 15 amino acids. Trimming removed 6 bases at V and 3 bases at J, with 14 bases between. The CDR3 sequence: CAISPHREANEKLFF. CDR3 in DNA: TGTGCCATCAGCCCTCACAGGGAGGCTAATGAAAAACTGTTTTTT.